Reported below is one T cell receptor (beta chain). This record comes from a study of siplizumab effects on memory and regulatory T cells. Method: immunoSEQ multiplex PCR; TCRdb's copy keeps in-frame clones and lacks some. Of some 110,000 clones in the sample, approximately 94% were seen once. Sequenced sample: non-Treg CD4+ T cells sorted from blood. The TCR comes from a human donor in good health.

CDR3 sequence reads: CASSLARADTQYF. The CDR3 DNA follows: TGTGCCAGCAGCTTAGCGCGGGCAGATACGCAGTATTTT. The chain uses TRBV7-2 and TRBJ2-3; a weak D match, TRBD2 (5 bases). The CDR3 totals 13 residues. Looked up from germline, CDR1 is SGHTA and CDR2 is FQGNSA. The V gene lost 0 bases and the J gene lost 4 bases, with 5 bases spanning the gap.